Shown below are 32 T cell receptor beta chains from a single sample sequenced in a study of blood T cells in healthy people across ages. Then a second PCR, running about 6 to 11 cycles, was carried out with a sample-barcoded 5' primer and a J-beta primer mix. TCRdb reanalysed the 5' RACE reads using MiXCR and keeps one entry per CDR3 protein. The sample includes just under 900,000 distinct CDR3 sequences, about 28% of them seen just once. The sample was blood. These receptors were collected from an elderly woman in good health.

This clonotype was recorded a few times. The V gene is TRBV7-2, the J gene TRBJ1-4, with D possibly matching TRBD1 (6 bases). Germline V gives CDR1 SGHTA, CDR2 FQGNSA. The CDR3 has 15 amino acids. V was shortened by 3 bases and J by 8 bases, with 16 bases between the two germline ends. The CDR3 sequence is CASSLNRARGEKLFF. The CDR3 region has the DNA TGTGCCAGCAGCTTGAACAGGGCGCGGGGCGAAAAACTGTTTTTT.

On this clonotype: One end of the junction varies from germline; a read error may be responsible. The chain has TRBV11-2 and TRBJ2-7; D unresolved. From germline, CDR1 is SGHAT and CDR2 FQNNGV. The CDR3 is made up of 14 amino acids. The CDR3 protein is CTSSLGYFSYEQYF. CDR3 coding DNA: TGTACCAGCAGCTTAGGCTACTTCTCCTACGAGCAGTACTTC. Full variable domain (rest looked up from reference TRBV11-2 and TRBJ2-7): EAGVAQSPRYKIIEKRQSVAFWCNPISGHATLYWYQQILGQGPKLLIQFQNNGVVDDSQLPKDRFSAERLKGVDSTLKIQPAKLEDSAVYLCTSSLGYFSYEQYFGPGTRLTVT.

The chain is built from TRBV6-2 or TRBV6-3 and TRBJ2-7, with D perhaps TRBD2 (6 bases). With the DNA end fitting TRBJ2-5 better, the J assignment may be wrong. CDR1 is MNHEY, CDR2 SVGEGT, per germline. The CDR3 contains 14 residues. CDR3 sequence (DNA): TGTGCCAGCAGTCCCCTATTCGGGGGAGAGACCCAGTACTTC. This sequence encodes CASSPLFGGETQYF.

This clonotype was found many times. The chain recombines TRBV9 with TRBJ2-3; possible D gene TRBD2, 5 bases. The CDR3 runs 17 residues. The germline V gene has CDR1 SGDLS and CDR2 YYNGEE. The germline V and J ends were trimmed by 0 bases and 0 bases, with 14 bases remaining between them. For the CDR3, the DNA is TGTGCCAGCAGCGTAGGGCCCCTAGCACCTAGCACAGATACGCAGTATTTT. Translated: CASSVGPLAPSTDTQYF.

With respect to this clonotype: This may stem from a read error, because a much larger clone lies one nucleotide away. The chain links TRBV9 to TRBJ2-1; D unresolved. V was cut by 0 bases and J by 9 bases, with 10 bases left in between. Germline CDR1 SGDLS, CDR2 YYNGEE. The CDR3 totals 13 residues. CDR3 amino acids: CASSVVGFGEQFF. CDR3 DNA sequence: TGTGCCAGCAGCGTAGTGGGGTTTGGTGAGCAGTTCTTC.

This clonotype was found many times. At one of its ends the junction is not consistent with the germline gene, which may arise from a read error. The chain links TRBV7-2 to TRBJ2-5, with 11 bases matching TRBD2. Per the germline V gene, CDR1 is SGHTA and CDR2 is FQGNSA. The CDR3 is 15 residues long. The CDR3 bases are TGCGCCAGCAGCTTGGTCGCTAGCGGGGGGGAGACCCAGTACTTC. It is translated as CASSLVASGGETQYF.

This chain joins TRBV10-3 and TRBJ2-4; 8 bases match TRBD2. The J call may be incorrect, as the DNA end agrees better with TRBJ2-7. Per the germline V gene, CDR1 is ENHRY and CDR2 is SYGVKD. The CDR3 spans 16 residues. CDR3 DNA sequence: TGTGCCATCAGCTCACAACGGGAGGGTAATACCTACGAGCAGTACTTC. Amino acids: CAISSQREGNTYEQYF.

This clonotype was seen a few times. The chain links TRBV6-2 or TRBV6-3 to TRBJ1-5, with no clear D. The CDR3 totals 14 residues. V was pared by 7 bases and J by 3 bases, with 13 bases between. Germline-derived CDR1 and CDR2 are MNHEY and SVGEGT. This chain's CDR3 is CASNYGGTNQPQHF. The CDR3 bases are TGTGCCAGCAATTATGGAGGAACCAATCAGCCCCAGCATTTT.

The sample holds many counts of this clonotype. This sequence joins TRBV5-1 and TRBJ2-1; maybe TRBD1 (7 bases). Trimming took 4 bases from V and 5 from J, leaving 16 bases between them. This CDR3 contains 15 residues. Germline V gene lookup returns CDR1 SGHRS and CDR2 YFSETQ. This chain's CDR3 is CASSAGQTNNNEQFF. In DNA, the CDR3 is TGCGCCAGCAGCGCGGGACAGACGAATAACAATGAGCAGTTCTTC. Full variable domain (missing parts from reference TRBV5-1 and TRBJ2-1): KAGVTQTPRYLIKTRGQQVTLSCSPISGHRSVSWYQQTPGQGLQFLFEYFSETQRNKGNFPGRFSGRQFSNSRSEMNVSTLELGDSALYLCASSAGQTNNNEQFFGPGTRLTVL.

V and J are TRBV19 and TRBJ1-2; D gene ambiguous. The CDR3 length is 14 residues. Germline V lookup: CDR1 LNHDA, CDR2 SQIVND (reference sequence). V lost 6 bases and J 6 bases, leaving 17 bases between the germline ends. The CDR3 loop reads CASSPTGGSNGYTF. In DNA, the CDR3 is TGTGCCAGTAGCCCAACGGGAGGGAGCAATGGCTACACCTTC.

The DNA of the CDR3 is TGTGCCATCAGTGATGTCGCCGGGACACTTAATCAGCCCCAGCATTTT. Translated: CAISDVAGTLNQPQHF. V is TRBV10-3 and J is TRBJ1-5; D might be TRBD1 (6 bases). The CDR3 totals 16 residues. Germline V CDR1 and CDR2: ENHRY, SYGVKD. The germline V and J ends were trimmed by 3 bases and 4 bases, with 16 bases remaining between them.

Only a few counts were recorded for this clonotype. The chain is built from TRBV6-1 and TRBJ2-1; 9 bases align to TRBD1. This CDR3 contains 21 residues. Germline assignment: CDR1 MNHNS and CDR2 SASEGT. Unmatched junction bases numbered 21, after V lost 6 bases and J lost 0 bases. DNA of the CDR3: TGTGCCAGCAGAAACATTGCCCCGGGACAGGGTAGGAAAAGCTCCTACAATGAGCAGTTCTTC. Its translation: CASRNIAPGQGRKSSYNEQFF.

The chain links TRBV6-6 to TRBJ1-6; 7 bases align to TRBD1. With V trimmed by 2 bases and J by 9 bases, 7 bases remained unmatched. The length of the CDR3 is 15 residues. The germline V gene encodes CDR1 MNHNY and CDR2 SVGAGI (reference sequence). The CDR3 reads CASSYGDRVFSPLHF. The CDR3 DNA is TGTGCCAGCAGTTACGGAGACAGGGTTTTTTCACCCCTCCACTTT.

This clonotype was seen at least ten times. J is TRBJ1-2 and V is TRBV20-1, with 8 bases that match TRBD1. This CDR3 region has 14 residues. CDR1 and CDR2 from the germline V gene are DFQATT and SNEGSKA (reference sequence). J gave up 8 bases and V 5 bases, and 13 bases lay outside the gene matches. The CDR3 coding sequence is TGCAGTGCTTTGATCTCCCAGGGGGCGAGCGGCTACACCTTC. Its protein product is CSALISQGASGYTF.

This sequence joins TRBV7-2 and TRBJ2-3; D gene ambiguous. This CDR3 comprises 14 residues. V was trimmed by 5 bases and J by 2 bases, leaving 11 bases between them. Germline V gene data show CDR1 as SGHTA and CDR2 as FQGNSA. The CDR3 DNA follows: TGTGCCAGCAGCACCGGGCCTTACACAGATACGCAGTATTTT. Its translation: CASSTGPYTDTQYF.

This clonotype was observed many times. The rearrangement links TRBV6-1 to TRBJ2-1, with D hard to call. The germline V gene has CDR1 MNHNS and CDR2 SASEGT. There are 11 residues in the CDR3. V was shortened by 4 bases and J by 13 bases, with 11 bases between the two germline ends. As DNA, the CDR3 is TGTGCCAGCAGTGCTCCGGTGAGACAGTTCTTC. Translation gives CASSAPVRQFF.

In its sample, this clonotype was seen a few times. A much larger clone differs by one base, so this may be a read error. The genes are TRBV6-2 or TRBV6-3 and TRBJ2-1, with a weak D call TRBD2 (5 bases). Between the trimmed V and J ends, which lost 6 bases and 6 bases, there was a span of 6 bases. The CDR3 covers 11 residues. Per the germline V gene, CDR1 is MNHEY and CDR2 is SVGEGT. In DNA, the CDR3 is TGTGCCAGCAGGGACTGCAATGAGCAGTTCTTC. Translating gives CASRDCNEQFF.

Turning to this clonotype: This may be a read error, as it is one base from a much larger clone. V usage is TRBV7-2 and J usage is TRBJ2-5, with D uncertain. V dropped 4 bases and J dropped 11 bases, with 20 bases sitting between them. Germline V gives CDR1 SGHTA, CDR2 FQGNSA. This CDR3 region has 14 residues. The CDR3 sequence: CASSSSTGVNEQYF. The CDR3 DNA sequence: TGTGCCAGCAGCTCTTCCACTGGCGTCAATGAGCAGTACTTC.

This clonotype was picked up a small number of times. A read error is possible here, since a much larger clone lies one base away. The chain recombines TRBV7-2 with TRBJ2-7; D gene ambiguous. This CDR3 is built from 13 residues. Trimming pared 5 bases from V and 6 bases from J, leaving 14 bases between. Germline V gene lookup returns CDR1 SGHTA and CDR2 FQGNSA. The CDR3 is CASSSRLWSEQYF. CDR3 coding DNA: TGTGCCAGCAGCAGTCGCTTATGGTCCGAGCAGTACTTC.

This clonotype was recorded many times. CDR3 amino acids: CASSLEWDTDTQYF. The CDR3 nucleotides are TGTGCCAGCAGCTTGGAGTGGGACACAGATACGCAGTATTTT. The chain combines TRBV5-5 with TRBJ2-3; D uncertain. The CDR3 runs to 14 residues. Trimming took 0 bases from V and 2 from J, leaving 7 bases between them. Looked up from germline, CDR1 is SGHKS and CDR2 is YYEKEE (reference sequence).

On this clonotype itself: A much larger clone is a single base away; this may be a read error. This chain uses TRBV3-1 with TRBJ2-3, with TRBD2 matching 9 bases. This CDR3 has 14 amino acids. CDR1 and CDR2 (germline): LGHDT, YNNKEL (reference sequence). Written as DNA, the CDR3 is TGTGCCAACAGCCTCTGGACTAGCGCGGATACGCAGTATTTT. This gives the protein CANSLWTSADTQYF.

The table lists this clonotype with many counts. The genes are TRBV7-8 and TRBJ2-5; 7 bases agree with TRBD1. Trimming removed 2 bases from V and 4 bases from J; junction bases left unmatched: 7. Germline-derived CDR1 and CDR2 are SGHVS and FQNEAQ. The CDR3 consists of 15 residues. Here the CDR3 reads CASSLRGGGGETQYF. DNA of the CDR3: TGTGCCAGCAGCTTAAGAGGGGGCGGTGGAGAGACCCAGTACTTC. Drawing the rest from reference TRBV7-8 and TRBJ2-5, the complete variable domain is GAGVSQSPRYKVAKRGQDVALRCDPISGHVSLFWYQQALGQGPEFLTYFQNEAQLDKSGLPSDRFFAERPEGSVSTLKIQRTQQEDSAVYLCASSLRGGGGETQYFGPGTRLLVL.

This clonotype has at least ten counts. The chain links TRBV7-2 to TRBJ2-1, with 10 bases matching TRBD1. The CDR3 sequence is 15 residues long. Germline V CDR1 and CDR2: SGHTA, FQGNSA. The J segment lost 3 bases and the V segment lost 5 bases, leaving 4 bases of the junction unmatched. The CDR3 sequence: CASSPTGGFYNEQFF. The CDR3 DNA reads TGTGCCAGCAGCCCGACAGGGGGCTTCTACAATGAGCAGTTCTTC. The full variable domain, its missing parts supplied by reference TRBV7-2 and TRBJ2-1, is GAGVSQSPSNKVTEKGKDVELRCDPISGHTALYWYRQSLGQGLEFLIYFQGNSAPDKSGLPSDRFSAERTGGSVSTLTIQRTQQEDSAVYLCASSPTGGFYNEQFFGPGTRLTVL.

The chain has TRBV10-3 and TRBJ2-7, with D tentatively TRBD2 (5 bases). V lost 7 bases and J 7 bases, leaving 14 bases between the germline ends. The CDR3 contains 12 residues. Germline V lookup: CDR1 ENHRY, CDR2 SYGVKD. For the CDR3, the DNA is TGTGCCATCAAGGACTGGAACAATGAGCAGTACTTC. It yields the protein CAIKDWNNEQYF.

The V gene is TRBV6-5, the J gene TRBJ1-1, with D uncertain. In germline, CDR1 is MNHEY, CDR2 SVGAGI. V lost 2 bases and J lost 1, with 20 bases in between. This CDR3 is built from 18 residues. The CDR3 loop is CASSYPPRNRPANTEAFF. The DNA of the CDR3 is TGTGCCAGCAGTTACCCACCGAGAAATCGGCCAGCGAACACTGAAGCTTTCTTT.

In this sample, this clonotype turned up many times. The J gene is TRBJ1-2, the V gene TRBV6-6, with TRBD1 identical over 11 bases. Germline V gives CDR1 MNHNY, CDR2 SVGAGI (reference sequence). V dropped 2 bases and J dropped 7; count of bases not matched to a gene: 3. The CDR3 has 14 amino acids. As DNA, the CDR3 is TGTGCCAGCAGTTACGGGACAGGGGGGAGTGGCTACACCTTC. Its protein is CASSYGTGGSGYTF.

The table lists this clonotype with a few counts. CDR3 loop: CASSAASGNEQFF. For the CDR3, the DNA is TGTGCCAGCAGTGCCGCATCGGGTAATGAGCAGTTCTTC. The chain recombines TRBV2 with TRBJ2-1, with unresolved D. The germline V gene has CDR1 SNHLY and CDR2 FYNNEI. Trimming removed 4 bases at V and 7 bases at J, with 11 bases between. CDR3 length: 13 amino acids. The whole variable domain, filled in from reference TRBV2 and TRBJ2-1, reads EPEVTQTPSHQVTQMGQEVILRCVPISNHLYFYWYRQILGQKVEFLVSFYNNEISEKSEIFDDQFSVERPDGSNFTLKIRSTKLEDSAMYFCASSAASGNEQFFGPGTRLTVL.

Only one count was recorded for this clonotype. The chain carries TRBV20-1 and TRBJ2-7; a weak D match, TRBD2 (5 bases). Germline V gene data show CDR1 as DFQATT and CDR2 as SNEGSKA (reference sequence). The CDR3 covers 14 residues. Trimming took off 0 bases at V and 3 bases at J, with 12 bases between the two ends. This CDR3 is CSARDRGENYEQYF. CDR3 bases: TGCAGTGCTAGAGATCGGGGAGAGAACTACGAGCAGTACTTC.

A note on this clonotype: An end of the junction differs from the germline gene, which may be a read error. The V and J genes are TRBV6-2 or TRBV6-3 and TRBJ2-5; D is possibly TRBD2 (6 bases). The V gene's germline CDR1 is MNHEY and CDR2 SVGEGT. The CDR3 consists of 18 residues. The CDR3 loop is CASSYGGLVTVPQETRYF. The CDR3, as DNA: TGTGCCAGCAGTTATGGAGGGTTAGTGACAGTCCCCCAAGAGACCCGGTACTTC.

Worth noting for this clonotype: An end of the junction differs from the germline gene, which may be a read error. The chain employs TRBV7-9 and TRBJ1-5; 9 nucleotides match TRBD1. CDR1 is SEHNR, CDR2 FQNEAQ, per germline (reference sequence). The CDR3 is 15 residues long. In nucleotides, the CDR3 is TGTACCAGCAGCTTAGCCTGGGACAGGGTGGGGCCCCAGCATTTT. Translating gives CTSSLAWDRVGPQHF.

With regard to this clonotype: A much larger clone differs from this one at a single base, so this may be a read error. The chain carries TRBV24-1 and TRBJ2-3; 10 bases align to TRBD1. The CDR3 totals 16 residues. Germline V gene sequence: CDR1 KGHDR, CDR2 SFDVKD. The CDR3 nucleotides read TGTGCCACCAGTGATGGACAGGGGGTTAGCACAGATACGCAGTGTTTT. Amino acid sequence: CATSDGQGVSTDTQCF.

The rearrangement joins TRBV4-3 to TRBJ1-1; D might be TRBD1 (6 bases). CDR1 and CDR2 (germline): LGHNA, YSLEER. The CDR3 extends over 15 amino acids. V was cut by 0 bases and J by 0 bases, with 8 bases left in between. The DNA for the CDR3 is TGCGCCAGCAGCCAAGATGGACAGTTGAACACTGAAGCTTTCTTT. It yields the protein CASSQDGQLNTEAFF.